This T cell receptor beta chain originates from a study of blood T cells in healthy people across ages. Findings and caveats of the study: More naive CD4+ cells and higher diversity were found in long-lived than in aged donors.

In germline, CDR1 is SEHNR, CDR2 FQNEAQ (reference sequence). The CDR3 totals 16 residues. J lost 3 bases, V lost 2 bases, and 6 bases had no gene match. A J-beta primer mix and a sample-barcoded 5' primer were used in a second PCR of about 7 to 12 cycles. Every cDNA was tagged by a template-switch adaptor with 12 random nucleotides. TCRdb fed the 5' RACE reads into MiXCR, producing one record per CDR3 protein. The data contain about 1.4 million distinct CDR3 sequences, around 59% of them singletons. The sample holds one count of this clonotype. The antigen is unknown. The sample taken for sequencing was blood. This sequence joins TRBV7-9 and TRBJ2-2, with 7 bases matching TRBD1. The receptor's source is a man aged 18 to 29 in good health. For the CDR3, the DNA is TGTGCCAGCAGCTTAAGAACAGGGGTTTACACCGGGGAGCTGTTTTTT. It translates to CASSLRTGVYTGELFF.